These T cell receptor beta chains were read from a single sample in a study of molecular identifiers for immune sequencing clone quantification. TCRdb fed the PCR reads into MiXCR, producing one record per CDR3 protein. The sample records just under 650,000 distinct CDR3 sequences, 20% being singletons. The sample consisted of naive CD8+ T cells from blood, with Jurkat cell RNA spiked in. The receptor source for this set is a human donor in good health. Some libraries in this study had Jurkat cell RNA spiked in. CDR3s include the opening cysteine and the closing phenylalanine or tryptophan. The D gene is left open where the match is weak. Only some rows state a clone size, as once, few, many or a class for expanded clones.

cdr3_nt cdr3_aa j_call d_call v_call clone_size
TGTGCCAGCAGCTTTCAGCGGAACTACAATGAGCAGTTCTTC CASSFQRNYNEQFF TRBJ2-1 - TRBV7-2 many
TGTGCCAGCAGCCAAGCCCCAGGAGCAAATTACAGTGAGCAGTTCTTC CASSQAPGANYSEQFF TRBJ2-1 - TRBV14 -
TGTGCCAGCCACAGCGGCACTAGCACAGATACGCAGTATTTT CASHSGTSTDTQYF TRBJ2-3 - TRBV7-9 many
TGCAGCGTTGATGGGGGGGTGAACACTGAAGCTTTCTTT CSVDGGVNTEAFF TRBJ1-1 - TRBV29-1 many
TGCGCCAGCAGCCAAGATCGGTACCGGAATGAGCAGTTCTTC CASSQDRYRNEQFF TRBJ2-1 - TRBV4-1 -
TGTGCCAGTAGTATATCGACAGCTAGCTCCTACAATGAGCAGTTCTTC CASSISTASSYNEQFF TRBJ2-1 - TRBV19 many
TGCAGTGCGACGGGGACTAGCGGAGACTACGAGCAGTACTTC CSATGTSGDYEQYF TRBJ2-7 TRBD2 TRBV20-1 -
TGCGCCAGCAGCCAAGACCGGGTGAACACCGGGGAGCTGTTTTTT CASSQDRVNTGELFF TRBJ2-2 - TRBV4-3 many
TGCGCCAGCAGCCCGGGGGGCAGGGAATTAGCCAAAAACATTCAGTACTTC CASSPGGRELAKNIQYF TRBJ2-4 - TRBV5-1 many
TGCAGCGTTGAACTCCGCTACGAGCAGTACTTC CSVELRYEQYF TRBJ2-7 - TRBV29-1 many
TGTGCCAGCAGCCCCAATCCCCTTACAGGGGGCCGAGAGACCCAGTACTTC CASSPNPLTGGRETQYF TRBJ2-5 TRBD1 TRBV7-3 many
TGTGCCAGTCTTCCGGCTCCCGGAAACACCATATATTTT CASLPAPGNTIYF TRBJ1-3 - TRBV19 -
TGTGCCAGCAGTTACGTGCCTCCAGCAGGGGGCCGAGTTCAGCCCCAGCATTTT CASSYVPPAGGRVQPQHF TRBJ1-5 TRBD1 TRBV6-5 -
TGTGCCAGCAGCGCGATGGGAGCCGAGCAGTACTTC CASSAMGAEQYF TRBJ2-7 - TRBV9 many
TGCAGTGCTAGAGATAGGGGGGCCTCCTACGAGCAGTACTTC CSARDRGASYEQYF TRBJ2-7 - TRBV20-1 many
TGTGCCACCAGCGGAGATTCACTAGACTCTGGGGCCAACGTCCTGACTTTC CATSGDSLDSGANVLTF TRBJ2-6 - TRBV15 few
TGTGCCAGCAGCCCCGAAGGTGGGATGGCCAAAAACACTCAGTACTTC CASSPEGGMAKNTQYF TRBJ2-4 - TRBV6-5 -
TGTGCCAGCAGCCCGAGACAGAATGAGCAGTTCTTC CASSPRQNEQFF TRBJ2-1 - TRBV2 many
TGTGCCAGCAGCGAGATTTGGACAGACAGCTATGGCTACACCTTC CASSEIWTDSYGYTF TRBJ1-2 - TRBV27 -
TGTGCCAGCAGCTTAAGGGGTCAGGGGGATTCACCCCTCCACTTT CASSLRGQGDSPLHF TRBJ1-6 TRBD1 TRBV7-9 many
TGTGCCAGCAGCTTAGGGCTAGCGGGAGATGTCGAGCAGTACTTC CASSLGLAGDVEQYF TRBJ2-7 TRBD2 TRBV7-9 few
TGTGCCAGCAGTTTGGTTGGGACTAGGGGGGAGACCCAGTACTTC CASSLVGTRGETQYF TRBJ2-5 TRBD2 TRBV27 few
TGCAGCGTTGAACTTGGGACAGGGGGCCCGAACACCGGGGAGCTGTTTTTT CSVELGTGGPNTGELFF TRBJ2-2 TRBD1 TRBV29-1 few